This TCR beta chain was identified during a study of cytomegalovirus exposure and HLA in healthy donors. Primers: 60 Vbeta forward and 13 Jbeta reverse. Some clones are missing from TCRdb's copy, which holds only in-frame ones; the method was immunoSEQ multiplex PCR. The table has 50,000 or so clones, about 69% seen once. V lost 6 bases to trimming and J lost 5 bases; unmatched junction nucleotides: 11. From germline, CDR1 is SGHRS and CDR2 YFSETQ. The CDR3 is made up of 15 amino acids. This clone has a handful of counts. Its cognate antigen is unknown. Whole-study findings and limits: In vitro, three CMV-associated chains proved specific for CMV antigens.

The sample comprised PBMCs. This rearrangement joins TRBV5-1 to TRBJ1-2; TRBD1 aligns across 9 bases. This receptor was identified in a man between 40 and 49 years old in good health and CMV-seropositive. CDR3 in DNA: TGCGCCAGCACAACTAATCCACAGGGGGCGTATGGCTACACCTTC. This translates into CASTTNPQGAYGYTF.